Below, one T cell receptor (beta chain) is given with its context. The antigen is undetermined. The data derive from a study of cytomegalovirus exposure and HLA in healthy donors. Findings and limits, study-wide: The study reported that TCR beta sequences accurately predicted HLA-A and HLA-B alleles in most subjects. In a later analysis, at a false discovery rate of 0.05, approximately 16,000 TCR beta sequences matched HLA alleles. In an earlier analysis, most TCR beta V segments were productive about 90% or about 30% of the time. There were a few CMV-associated chains whose specificity for CMV antigens was confirmed in vitro.

A multiplex PCR was run with 60 Vbeta primers and 13 Jbeta primers. Method: immunoSEQ multiplex PCR; TCRdb's copy keeps in-frame clones and lacks some. Of 140,000 to 150,000 clones listed, over 80% are singletons. This CDR3 spans 15 amino acids. The germline V and J ends were trimmed by 2 bases and 2 bases, with 14 bases remaining between them. Germline lookup yields CDR1 SGHRS and CDR2 YFSETQ. V and J are TRBV5-1 and TRBJ2-7, with D perhaps matching TRBD2 (6 bases). The clonotype comes from a male donor in good health and CMV-seronegative. The sequenced sample consisted of PBMCs. CDR3 coding DNA: TGCGCCAGCAGCTTTAGTTTAGCGGAACCCTACGAGCAGTACTTC. Translating gives CASSFSLAEPYEQYF.